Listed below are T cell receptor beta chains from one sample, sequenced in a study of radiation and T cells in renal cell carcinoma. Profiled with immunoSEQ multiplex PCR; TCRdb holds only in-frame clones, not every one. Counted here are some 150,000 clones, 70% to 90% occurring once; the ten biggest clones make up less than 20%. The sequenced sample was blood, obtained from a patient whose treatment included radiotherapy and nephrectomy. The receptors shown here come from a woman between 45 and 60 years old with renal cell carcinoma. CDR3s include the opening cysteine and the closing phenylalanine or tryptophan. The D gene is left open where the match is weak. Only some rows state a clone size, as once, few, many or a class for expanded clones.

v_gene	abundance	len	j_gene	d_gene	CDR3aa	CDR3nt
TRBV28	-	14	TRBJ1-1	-	CASRGGLKNTEAFF	TGTGCCAGCAGGGGGGGACTAAAGAACACTGAAGCTTTCTTT
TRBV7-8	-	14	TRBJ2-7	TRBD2	CASSSSGGAYEQYF	TGTGCCAGCAGCTCTAGCGGGGGGGCCTACGAGCAGTACTTC
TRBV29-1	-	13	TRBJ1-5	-	CSVQGAENQPQHF	TGCAGCGTCCAAGGGGCAGAAAATCAGCCCCAGCATTTT
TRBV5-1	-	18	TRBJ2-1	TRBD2	CASNPGLAGGSSYNEQFF	TGCGCCAGCAACCCGGGACTAGCGGGGGGAAGCTCCTACAATGAGCAGTTCTTC
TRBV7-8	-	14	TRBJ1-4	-	CASSLGLGNEKLFF	TGTGCCAGCAGTTTGGGCCTTGGTAATGAAAAACTGTTTTTT
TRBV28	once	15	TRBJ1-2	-	CASSLPGVMRHGYTF	TGTGCCAGCAGTTTACCAGGGGTTATGAGGCATGGCTACACCTTC
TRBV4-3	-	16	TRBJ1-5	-	CASSQVVGNSNQPQHF	TGCGCCAGCAGCCAAGTTGTCGGCAATAGCAATCAGCCCCAGCATTTT
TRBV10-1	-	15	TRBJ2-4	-	CASSDGGLAKNIQYF	TGCGCCAGCAGTGATGGAGGGTTAGCCAAAAACATTCAGTACTTC
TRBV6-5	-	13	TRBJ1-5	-	CASSYEGGQPQHF	TGTGCCAGCAGTTACGAGGGGGGTCAGCCCCAGCATTTT
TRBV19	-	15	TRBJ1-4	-	CASSISTGLNEKLFF	TGTGCCAGTAGTATCAGCACAGGCCTCAATGAAAAACTGTTTTTT